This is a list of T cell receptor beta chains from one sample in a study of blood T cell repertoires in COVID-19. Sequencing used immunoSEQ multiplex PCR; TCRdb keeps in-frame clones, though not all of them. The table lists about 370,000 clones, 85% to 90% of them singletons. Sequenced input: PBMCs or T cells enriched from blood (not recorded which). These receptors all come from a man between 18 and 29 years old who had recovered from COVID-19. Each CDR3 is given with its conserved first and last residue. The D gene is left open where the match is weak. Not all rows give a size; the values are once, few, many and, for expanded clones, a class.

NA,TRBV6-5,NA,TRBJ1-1,CASSWRGDTEAFF,TGTGCCAGCAGTTGGCGGGGGGACACTGAAGCTTTCTTT
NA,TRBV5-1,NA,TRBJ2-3,CASSIPGTDTQYF,TGCGCCAGCAGTATCCCCGGTACAGATACGCAGTATTTT
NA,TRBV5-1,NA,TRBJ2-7,CASSLDREKYEQYF,TGCGCCAGCAGCTTGGACAGGGAAAAATACGAGCAGTACTTC
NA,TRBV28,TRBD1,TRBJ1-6,CASSSGQPNSPLHF,TGTGCCAGCAGTTCGGGACAGCCTAATTCACCCCTCCACTTT
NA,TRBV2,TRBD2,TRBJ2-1,CASSESGLAGISEQFF,TGTGCCAGCAGTGAGTCCGGTCTAGCGGGGATCAGTGAGCAGTTCTTC
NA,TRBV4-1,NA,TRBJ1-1,CASSQVRLRNAMNTEAFF,TGCGCCAGCAGCCAAGTTAGGCTCAGGAATGCCATGAACACTGAAGCTTTCTTT
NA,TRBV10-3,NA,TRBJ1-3,CAITPGSGNTIYF,TGTGCCATCACCCCGGGCTCTGGAAACACCATATATTTT
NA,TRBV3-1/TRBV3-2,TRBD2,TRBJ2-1,CASSQDRGLNPFF,TGTGCCAGCAGCCAAGATCGGGGACTAAATCCGTTCTTC
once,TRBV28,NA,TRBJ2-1,CASSLGPVPSGGEQFF,TGTGCCAGCAGCTTGGGACCGGTCCCCTCTGGGGGGGAGCAGTTCTTC
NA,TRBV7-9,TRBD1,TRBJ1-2,CASSLTGDLENGYTF,TGTGCCAGCAGCTTAACAGGGGATTTGGAGAATGGCTACACCTTC
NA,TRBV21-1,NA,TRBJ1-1,CASTVRGGPEAFF,TGTGCCAGCACCGTACGGGGGGGTCCTGAAGCTTTCTTT
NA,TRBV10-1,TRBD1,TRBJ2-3,CASSDMTGTGITDTQYF,TGCGCCAGCAGTGACATGACCGGGACAGGTATCACAGATACGCAGTATTTT
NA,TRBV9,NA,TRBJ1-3,CASSVRGQPSGNTIYF,TGTGCCAGCAGCGTACGGGGACAACCGTCTGGAAACACCATATATTTT
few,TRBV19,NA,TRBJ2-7,CASSAAGQGLYEQYF,TGTGCCAGTAGTGCCGCTGGGCAGGGCCTCTACGAGCAGTACTTC
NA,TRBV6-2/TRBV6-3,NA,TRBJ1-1,CASSALGSTEAFF,TGTGCCAGCAGCGCCCTCGGGAGTACTGAAGCTTTCTTT
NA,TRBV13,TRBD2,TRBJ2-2,CASSSLLAGERSGELFF,TGTGCCAGCAGCTCCCTACTAGCGGGAGAGAGATCCGGGGAGCTGTTTTTT
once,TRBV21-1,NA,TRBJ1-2,CASSKARKNYGYTF,TGTGCCAGCAGCAAAGCTAGAAAAAACTATGGCTACACCTTC
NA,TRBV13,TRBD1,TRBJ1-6,CASSHTGENSPLHF,TGTGCCAGCAGCCACACAGGGGAAAATTCACCCCTCCACTTT
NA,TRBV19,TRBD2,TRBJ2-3,CASPPGGLAGSTDTQYF,TGTGCCAGCCCCCCGGGTGGGCTAGCGGGATCCACAGATACGCAGTATTTT
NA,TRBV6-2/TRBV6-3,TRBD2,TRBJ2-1,CASSYSKASGAGPFINEQFF,TGTGCCAGCAGTTACTCGAAAGCTAGCGGAGCGGGGCCTTTTATCAATGAGCAGTTCTTC
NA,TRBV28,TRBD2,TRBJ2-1,CASSSAGVKHGPQFF,TGTGCCAGCAGTTCAGCGGGAGTGAAGCATGGGCCTCAGTTCTTC
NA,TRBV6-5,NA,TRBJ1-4,CASNRVLEKLFF,TGTGCCAGCAACAGGGTCCTTGAAAAACTGTTTTTT
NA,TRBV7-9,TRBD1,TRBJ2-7,CASSPDRVGVSEQYF,TGTGCCAGCAGCCCGGACAGGGTCGGCGTCTCCGAGCAGTACTTC
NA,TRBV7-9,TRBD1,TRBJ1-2,CASSLDRGGYTF,TGTGCCAGCAGCTTAGACAGGGGAGGCTACACCTTC
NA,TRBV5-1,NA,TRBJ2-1,CASSLGSLASNEQFF,TGCGCCAGCAGCTTGGGGTCCCTAGCGTCGAATGAGCAGTTCTTC
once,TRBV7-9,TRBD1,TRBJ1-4,CASSSPTTGTNEKLFF,TGTGCCAGCAGCTCACCCACGACAGGGACTAATGAAAAACTGTTTTTT
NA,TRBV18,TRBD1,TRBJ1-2,CASSPRSGTDYGYTF,TGTGCCAGCTCACCTAGATCCGGGACAGATTATGGCTACACCTTC
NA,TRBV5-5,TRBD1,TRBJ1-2,CASSLTGTAYGYTF,TGTGCCAGCAGCTTGACCGGGACAGCATATGGCTACACCTTC